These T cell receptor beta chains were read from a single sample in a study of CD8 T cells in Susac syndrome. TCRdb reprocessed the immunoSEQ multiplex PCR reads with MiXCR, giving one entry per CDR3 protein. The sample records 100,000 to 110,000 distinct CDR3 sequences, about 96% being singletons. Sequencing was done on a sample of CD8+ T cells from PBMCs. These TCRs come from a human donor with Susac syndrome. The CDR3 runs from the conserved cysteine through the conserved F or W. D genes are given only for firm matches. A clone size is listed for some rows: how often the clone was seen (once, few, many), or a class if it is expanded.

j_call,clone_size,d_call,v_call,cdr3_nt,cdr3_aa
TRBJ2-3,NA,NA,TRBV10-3,TGTGCCATCAATAATTGGGACCGGATGGATACGCAGTATTTT,CAINNWDRMDTQYF
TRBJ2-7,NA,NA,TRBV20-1,TGCAGTGCTAGTTCAGGTGACTACGAGCAGTACTTC,CSASSGDYEQYF
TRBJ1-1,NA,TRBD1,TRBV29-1,TGCAGCGTTCACAGGGGGCAGGGTGACACTGAAGCTTTCTTT,CSVHRGQGDTEAFF
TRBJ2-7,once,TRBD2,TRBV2,TGTGCCAGTGGGGATAGCGGGGCGAGCTCCTACGAGCAGTACTTC,CASGDSGASSYEQYF
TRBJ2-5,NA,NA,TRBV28,TGTGCCAGCCGCTCAATAGGGGCGGGGACCCAGTACTTC,CASRSIGAGTQYF
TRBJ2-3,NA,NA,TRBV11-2,TGTGCCAGCAGCCCCTGGGGCCACACAGATACGCAGTATTTT,CASSPWGHTDTQYF
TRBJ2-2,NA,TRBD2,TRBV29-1,TGCAGCGCCGGGAGGGTAGGGTCCCCCGGGGAGCTGTTTTTT,CSAGRVGSPGELFF
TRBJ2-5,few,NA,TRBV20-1,TGCAGTGCTAGGTGGGGTGAAGAGACCCAGTACTTC,CSARWGEETQYF
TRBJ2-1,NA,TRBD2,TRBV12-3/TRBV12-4,TGTGCCAGCAGCACGGGACTAGGCGGGGACGAGCAGTTCTTC,CASSTGLGGDEQFF
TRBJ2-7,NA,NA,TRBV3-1,TGTGCCAGCAGCCCCCGACTGAATTACGAGCAGTACTTC,CASSPRLNYEQYF
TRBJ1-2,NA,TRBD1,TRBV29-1,TGCAGCGTTGAAGATCTAGGGACAGTACGCGGTGACTATGGCTACACCTTC,CSVEDLGTVRGDYGYTF
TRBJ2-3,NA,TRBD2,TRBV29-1,TGCAGCGCCGGGGGGAATACAGATACGCAGTATTTT,CSAGGNTDTQYF
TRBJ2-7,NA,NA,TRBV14,TGTGCCAGCAGCCTAGGGGAGAGCGAGCAGTACTTC,CASSLGESEQYF
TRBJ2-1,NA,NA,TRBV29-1,TGCAGCGTTGAATCCCTTCGGGAGCAGTTCTTC,CSVESLREQFF
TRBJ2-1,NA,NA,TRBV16,TGTGCCAGCAGCCGAGAGGATGAGCAGTTCTTC,CASSREDEQFF
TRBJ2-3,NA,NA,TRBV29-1,TGCAGCGTTTGGCGCGGTGGGGATACGCAGTATTTT,CSVWRGGDTQYF
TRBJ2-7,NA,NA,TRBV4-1,TGCGCCAGCAGCCAACCTCTTGACAGATACTCCTACGAGCAGTACTTC,CASSQPLDRYSYEQYF
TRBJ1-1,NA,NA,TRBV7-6,TGTGCCAGCAGCCCCCGGGGTCCTACCCCTGAAGCTTTCTTT,CASSPRGPTPEAFF
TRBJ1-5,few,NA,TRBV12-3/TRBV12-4,TGTGCCAGCAGTTTTGGGGGCAATCAGCCCCAGCATTTT,CASSFGGNQPQHF
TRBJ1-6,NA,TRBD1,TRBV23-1,TGCGCCAGCAGATATCCTAGGGGGCGGGCCTCTAATTCACCCCTCCACTTT,CASRYPRGRASNSPLHF
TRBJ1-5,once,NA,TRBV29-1,TGCAGCGTTGGGTCGGAAGTGGAGGGTCAGCCCCAGCATTTT,CSVGSEVEGQPQHF
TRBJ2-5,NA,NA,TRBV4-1,TGCGCCAGCAGCCAAGATCGCATAGGGGGGACCCAGTACTTC,CASSQDRIGGTQYF
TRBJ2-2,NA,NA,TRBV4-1,TGCGCCAGCAGCCAAGAGGGGGGACCAAACACCGGGGAGCTGTTTTTT,CASSQEGGPNTGELFF
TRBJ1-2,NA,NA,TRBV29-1,TGCAGCGTTGTGTCTAAAGATGGCTACACCTTC,CSVVSKDGYTF
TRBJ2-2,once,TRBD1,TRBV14,TGTGCCAGCAGCCAGACAGGGAAAGCTGGGGAGCTGTTTTTT,CASSQTGKAGELFF
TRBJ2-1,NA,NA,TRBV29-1,TGCAGCGTTATCGCGGGACGTTACAATGAGCAGTTCTTC,CSVIAGRYNEQFF
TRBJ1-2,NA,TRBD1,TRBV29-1,TGCAGCGTTCCCCAACGGGACAGGGCCGGGGATGGCTACACCTTC,CSVPQRDRAGDGYTF
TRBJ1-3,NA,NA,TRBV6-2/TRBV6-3,TGTGCCAGCACCGGTGGAAACACCATATATTTT,CASTGGNTIYF
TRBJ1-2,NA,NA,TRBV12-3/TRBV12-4,TGTGCCAGCAGCTCGGGACCAATCTATGGCTACACCTTC,CASSSGPIYGYTF
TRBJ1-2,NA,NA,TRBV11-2,TGTGCCAGCAGCTTAGGGACGGCGCTCTATGGCTACACCTTC,CASSLGTALYGYTF
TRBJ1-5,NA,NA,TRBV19,TGTGCCAGTAGTCAAGACTACAATCAGCCCCAGCATTTT,CASSQDYNQPQHF
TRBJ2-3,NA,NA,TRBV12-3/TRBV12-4,TGTGCCAGCAGTGTCGACAGGACCACAGATACGCAGTATTTT,CASSVDRTTDTQYF
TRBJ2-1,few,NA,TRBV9,TGTGCCAGCAGCGTAGAGGGCGCTGGCAACAATGAGCAGTTCTTC,CASSVEGAGNNEQFF
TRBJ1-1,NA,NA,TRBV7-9,TGTGCCAGCAGCCTACGGACAGACAGGCCGAACACTGAAGCTTTCTTT,CASSLRTDRPNTEAFF
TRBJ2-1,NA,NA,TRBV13,TGTGCCAGCAGAGTAGGGTCGGATGAGCAGTTCTTC,CASRVGSDEQFF
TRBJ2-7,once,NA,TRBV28,TGTGCCAGCAGCCCCGATTCGGTACTATACGAGCAGTACTTC,CASSPDSVLYEQYF
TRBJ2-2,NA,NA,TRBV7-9,TGTGCCAGCACGTCCGGGAGCAACACCGGGGAGCTGTTTTTT,CASTSGSNTGELFF
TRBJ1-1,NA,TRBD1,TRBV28,TGTGCCAGCAGTTTAAACAGGGGCACTGAAGCTTTCTTT,CASSLNRGTEAFF
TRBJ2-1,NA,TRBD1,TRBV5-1,TGCGCCAGCAGCCTGCGACAGGGGATTTACAATGAGCAGTTCTTC,CASSLRQGIYNEQFF
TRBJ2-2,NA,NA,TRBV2,TGTGCCAGCACGAGCGCGAACACCGGGGAGCTGTTTTTT,CASTSANTGELFF
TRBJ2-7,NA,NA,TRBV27,TGTGCAAAAGTAGCGTCGTTCTACGAGCAGTACTTC,CAKVASFYEQYF
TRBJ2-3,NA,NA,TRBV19,TGTGCCAGTAGTACTAGCGAGGGGTTCGATACGCAGTATTTT,CASSTSEGFDTQYF
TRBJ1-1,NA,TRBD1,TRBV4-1,TGCGCCAGCAGCCAAGGACAGGGGAACACTGAAGCTTTCTTT,CASSQGQGNTEAFF
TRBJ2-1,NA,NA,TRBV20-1,TGCAGTGCTAGACCAGACCTCTCGGAGTTCTTC,CSARPDLSEFF
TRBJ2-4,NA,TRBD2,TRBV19,TGTGCCAGTAGTTCGGCGGGAGGGCCGTCCATTCAGTACTTC,CASSSAGGPSIQYF
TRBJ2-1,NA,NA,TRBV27,TGTGCCAGCAGTCCCTCGGGGCGAATAGATGAGCAGTTCTTC,CASSPSGRIDEQFF
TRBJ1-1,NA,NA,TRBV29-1,TGCAGCGTCCTATCTGGGACAAGCAACACTGAAGCTTTCTTT,CSVLSGTSNTEAFF
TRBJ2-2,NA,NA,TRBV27,TGTGCCAGCAATTCACGGGGCCCCGGGGAGCTGTTTTTT,CASNSRGPGELFF
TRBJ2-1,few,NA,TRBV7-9,TGTGCCAGCAGCGGGGGACTCGGTGAGCAGTTCTTC,CASSGGLGEQFF
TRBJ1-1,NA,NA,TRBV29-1,TGCAGCGTTGCGGGGGGGAACACTGAAGCTTTCTTT,CSVAGGNTEAFF
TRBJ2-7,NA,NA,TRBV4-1,TGCGCCAGCAGCCAAGATCAGGCTACTCCCACCTACGAGCAGTACTTC,CASSQDQATPTYEQYF
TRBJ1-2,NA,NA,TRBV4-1,TGCGCCAGCAGCCAGGGTAACGTCGACTATGGCTACACCTTC,CASSQGNVDYGYTF
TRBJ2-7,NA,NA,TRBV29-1,TGCAGCGTTGAAGATGGGAGCGAGACCTCCTACGAGCAGTACTTC,CSVEDGSETSYEQYF
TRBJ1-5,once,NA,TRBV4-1,TGCGCCAGCAGCCAACCAACAGAAGGCGGTCAGCCCCAGCATTTT,CASSQPTEGGQPQHF
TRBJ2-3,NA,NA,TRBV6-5,TGTGCCAGCAGTATGGGACCTGGCACAGATACGCAGTATTTT,CASSMGPGTDTQYF